This entry features one T cell receptor beta chain sequence. Its binding antigen is unknown. No base quality information exists; no much larger clone differs at one position. This entry belongs to a study of blood T cell repertoires in COVID-19 (dated by TCRdb to the early 2020s). A note on the overall study: The collaborator samples originated in the United States, Italy and Spain and spanned the acute and convalescent phases of COVID-19. Nearly every sample came with metadata listing a de-identified subject ID, COVID-19 status, age in years and sex. A freely available public database, intended as a resource for researchers studying the immune response to SARS-CoV-2, is where the repertoires were released. Samples were obtained from the ongoing ImmuneRACE study (first 160 participants) and from over a thousand subjects provided by 6 global collaborators. The prospective study material was composed of cDNA or gDNA derived from T cells, B-cell-depleted T cells, or PBMCs. The dataset comprised deeply sampled blood TCRbeta repertoires from subjects exposed to, actively infected with, or recovered from COVID-19. Where available, HLA class I and class II types were obtained from metadata supplied by the sample provider rather than from assay-based typing. The study at large found these results: Clinical and demographic metadata were provided uncurated, with the amount varying by source and participant.

Whole blood was collected in K2EDTA tubes by collaborating institutions according to the institutions' own protocols. For TCRbeta analysis, collaborators shipped samples as frozen whole blood, isolated PBMCs, or DNA extracted from either of those sample types. The immunoSEQ Assay, a bias-controlled multiplex PCR, was used to amplify TCRbeta CDR3 regions from genomic DNA. Processing in the source paper ran as follows. Within the assay, amplification of reference gene primers was used to estimate how many nucleated cells each sample contained. To quantify the absolute abundance of each unique TCRbeta CDR3 rearrangement, sequence reads were collapsed and filtered. For each sample, productive Simpson clonality was calculated as the square root of Simpson's diversity index across productive rearrangements. As stored in TCRdb, this immuneACCESS dataset retains in-frame rearrangements with V and J assigned. A fraction of the clones does not appear; measured against another copy, unresolved V genes explain less than half of the discrepancy, and the remainder lacks a known reason. That table is the source of V, J and clone size, and D and trimming were worked out from the DNA. A total of 250,000 to 350,000 clones appear in this sample, 75% to 90% of them only once. The ten largest account for around 13% of the sample.

The germline V gene encodes CDR1 SGHTA and CDR2 FQGNSA. The junction carries 13 bases between V and J, which are trimmed by 1 base and 3 bases respectively. The CDR3 has 15 amino acids, counting the end cysteine and phenylalanine. Here the CDR3 DNA is all that survives: 45 bases in frame from base 1. Sequenced: peripheral blood. The chain links TRBV7-2 with TRBJ2-7; TRBD1 is possibly the D segment (6 matching bases). The sequence derives from a woman in her fifties or sixties with acute or convalescent COVID-19. In nucleotide form, the sequence is TGTGCCAGCAGCTTAGGTGACAGGCTCTTCTACGAGCAGTACTTC. The encoded protein is CASSLGDRLFYEQYF.